This T cell receptor (beta chain) was identified in a study of shared clonotypes between healthy human individuals. TCRdb's copy holds only in-frame clones and misses some; the assay was immunoSEQ multiplex PCR. This sample yields around 1,900,000 clones, of which around 93% are seen a single time; approximately 1.7% belongs to the top ten. Study findings and constraints: The study's rarefaction showed incomplete sorted-subset sequencing despite large depth.

As concerns this clone: Antigen unknown.

Naive CD8 cells comprised CD45RO-negative, CCR7-positively selected cells, excluding terminally differentiated effector memory CD45RA+ cells. From germline, CDR1 is LGHNA and CDR2 YSLEER. The CDR3 length is 14 residues. Trimming left V 1 base short and J 1 base short, with 7 bases between. What was sequenced was naive CD8+ T cells from PBMCs. The genes are TRBV4-3 and TRBJ1-1; D is unclear. The TCR sequence derives from a man younger than 30 in good health. Some clones in this sample may be carry-over from other donors' samples. The CDR3 loop reads CASSQVTTNTEAFF. In DNA form, the CDR3 reads TGCGCCAGCAGCCAAGTAACTACGAACACTGAAGCTTTCTTT.